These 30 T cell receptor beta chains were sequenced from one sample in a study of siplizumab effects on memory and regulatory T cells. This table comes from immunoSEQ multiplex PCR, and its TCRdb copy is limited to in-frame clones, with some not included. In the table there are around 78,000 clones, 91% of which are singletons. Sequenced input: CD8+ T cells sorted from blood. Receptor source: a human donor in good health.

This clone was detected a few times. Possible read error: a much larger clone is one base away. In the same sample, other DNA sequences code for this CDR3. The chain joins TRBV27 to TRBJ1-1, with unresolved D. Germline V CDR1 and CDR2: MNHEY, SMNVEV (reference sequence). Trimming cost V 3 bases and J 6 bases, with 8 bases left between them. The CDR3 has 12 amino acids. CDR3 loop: CASSFPGAEAFF. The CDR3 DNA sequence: TGTGCCAGCAGTTTTCCCGGGGCTGAAGCTTTCTTT.

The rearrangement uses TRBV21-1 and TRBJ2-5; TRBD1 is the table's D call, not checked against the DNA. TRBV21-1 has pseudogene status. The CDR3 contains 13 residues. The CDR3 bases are TGTGCCAGCAGCACCCCCAGGGGGGAGACCCAGTACTTC. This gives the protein CASSTPRGETQYF.

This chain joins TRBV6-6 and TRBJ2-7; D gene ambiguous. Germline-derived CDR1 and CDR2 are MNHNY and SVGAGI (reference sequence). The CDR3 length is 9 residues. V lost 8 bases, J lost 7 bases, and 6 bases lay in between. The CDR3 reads CASGPEQYF. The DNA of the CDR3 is TGTGCCAGCGGGCCGGAGCAGTACTTC.

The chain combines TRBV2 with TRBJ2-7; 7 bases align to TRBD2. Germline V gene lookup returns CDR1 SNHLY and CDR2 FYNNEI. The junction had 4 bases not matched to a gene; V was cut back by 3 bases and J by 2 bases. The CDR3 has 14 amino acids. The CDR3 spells CASSDQGLTYEQYF. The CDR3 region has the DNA TGTGCCAGCAGTGATCAGGGACTAACCTACGAGCAGTACTTC.

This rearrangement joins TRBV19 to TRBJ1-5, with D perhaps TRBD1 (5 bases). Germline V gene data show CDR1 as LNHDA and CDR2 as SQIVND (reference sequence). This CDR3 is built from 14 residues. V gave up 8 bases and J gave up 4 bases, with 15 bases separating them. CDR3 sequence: CASALPGPNQPQHF. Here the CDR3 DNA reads TGTGCCAGTGCCCTTCCGGGACCAAATCAGCCCCAGCATTTT.

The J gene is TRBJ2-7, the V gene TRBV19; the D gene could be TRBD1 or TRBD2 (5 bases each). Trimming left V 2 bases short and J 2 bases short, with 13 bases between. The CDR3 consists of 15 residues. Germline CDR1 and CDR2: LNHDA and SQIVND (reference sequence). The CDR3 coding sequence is TGTGCCAGTAGTATAATTAACCAGGGACCCTACGAGCAGTACTTC. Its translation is CASSIINQGPYEQYF.

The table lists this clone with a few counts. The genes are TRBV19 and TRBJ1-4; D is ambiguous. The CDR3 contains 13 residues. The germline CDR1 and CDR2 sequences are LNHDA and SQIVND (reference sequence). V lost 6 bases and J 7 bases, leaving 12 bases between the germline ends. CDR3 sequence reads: CASSPEVREKLFF. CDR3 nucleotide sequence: TGTGCCAGTAGCCCTGAAGTTCGTGAAAAACTGTTTTTT.

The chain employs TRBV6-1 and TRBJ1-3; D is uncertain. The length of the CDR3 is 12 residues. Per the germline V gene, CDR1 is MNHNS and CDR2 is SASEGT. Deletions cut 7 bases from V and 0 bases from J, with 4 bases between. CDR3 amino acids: CASTYSGNTIYF. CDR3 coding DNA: TGTGCCAGCACTTACTCTGGAAACACCATATATTTT.

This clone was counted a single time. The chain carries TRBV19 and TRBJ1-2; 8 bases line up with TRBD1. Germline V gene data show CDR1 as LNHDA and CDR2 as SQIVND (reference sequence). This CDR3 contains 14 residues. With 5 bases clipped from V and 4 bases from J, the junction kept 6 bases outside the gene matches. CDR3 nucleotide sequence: TGTGCCAGTAGTGACGGACAGGGAAGCTATGGCTACACCTTC. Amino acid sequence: CASSDGQGSYGYTF.

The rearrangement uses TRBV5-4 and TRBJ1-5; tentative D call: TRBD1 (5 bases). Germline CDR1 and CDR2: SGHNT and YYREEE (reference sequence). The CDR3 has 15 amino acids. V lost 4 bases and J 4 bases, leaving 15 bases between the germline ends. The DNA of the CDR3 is TGTGCCAGCAGCCCTAATCCGGGGACGAATCAGCCCCAGCATTTT. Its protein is CASSPNPGTNQPQHF.

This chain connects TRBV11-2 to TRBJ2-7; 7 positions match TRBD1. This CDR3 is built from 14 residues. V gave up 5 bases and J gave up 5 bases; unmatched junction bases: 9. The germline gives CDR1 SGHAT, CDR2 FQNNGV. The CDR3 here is CASSATGFGDEQYF. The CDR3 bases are TGTGCCAGCAGCGCGACAGGGTTCGGGGACGAGCAGTACTTC.

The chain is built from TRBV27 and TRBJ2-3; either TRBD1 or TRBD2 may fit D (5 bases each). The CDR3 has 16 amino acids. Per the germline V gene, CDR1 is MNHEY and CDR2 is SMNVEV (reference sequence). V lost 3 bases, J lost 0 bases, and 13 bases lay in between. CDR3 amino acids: CASSFFRDVSTDTQYF. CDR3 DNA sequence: TGTGCCAGCAGTTTTTTTCGGGACGTTAGCACAGATACGCAGTATTTT.

The CDR3 protein is CAWGSGETQYF. Here the CDR3 DNA reads TGTGCCTGGGGGTCAGGCGAGACCCAGTACTTC. The chain uses TRBV30 and TRBJ2-5; D not resolved. V dropped 5 bases and J dropped 5 bases, with 9 bases sitting between them. Germline CDR1 and CDR2: GTSNPN and SVGIG (reference sequence). This CDR3 has 11 amino acids.

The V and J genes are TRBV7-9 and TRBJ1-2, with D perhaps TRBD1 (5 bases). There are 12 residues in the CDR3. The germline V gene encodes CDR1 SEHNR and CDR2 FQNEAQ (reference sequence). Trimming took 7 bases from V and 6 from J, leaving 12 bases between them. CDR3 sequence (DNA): TGTGCCAGCATCGACGGGGGGGATGGCTACACCTTC. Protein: CASIDGGDGYTF.

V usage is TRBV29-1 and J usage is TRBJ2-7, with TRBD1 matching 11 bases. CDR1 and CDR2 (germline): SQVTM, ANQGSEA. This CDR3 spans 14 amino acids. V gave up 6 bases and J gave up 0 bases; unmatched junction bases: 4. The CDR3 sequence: CSVSGTGGSYEQYF. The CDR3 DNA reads TGCAGCGTGTCCGGGACAGGGGGCTCCTACGAGCAGTACTTC.

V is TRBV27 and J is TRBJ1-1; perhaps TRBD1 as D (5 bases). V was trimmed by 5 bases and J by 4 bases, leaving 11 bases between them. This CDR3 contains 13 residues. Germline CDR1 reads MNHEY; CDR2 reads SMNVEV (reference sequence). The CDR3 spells CASSHQGGTEAFF. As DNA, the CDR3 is TGTGCCAGCAGTCACCAGGGTGGCACTGAAGCTTTCTTT.

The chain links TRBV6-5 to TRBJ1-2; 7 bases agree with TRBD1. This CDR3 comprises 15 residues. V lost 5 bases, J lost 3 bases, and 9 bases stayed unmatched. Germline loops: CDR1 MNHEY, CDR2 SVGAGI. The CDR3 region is CASSQGGGVDYGYTF. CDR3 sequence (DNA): TGTGCCAGCAGTCAGGGGGGCGGGGTAGACTATGGCTACACCTTC.

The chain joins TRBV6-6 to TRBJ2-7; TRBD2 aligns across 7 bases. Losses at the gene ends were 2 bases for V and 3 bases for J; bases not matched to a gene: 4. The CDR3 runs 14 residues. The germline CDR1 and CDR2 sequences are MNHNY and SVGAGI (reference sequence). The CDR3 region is CASSYGLADYEQYF. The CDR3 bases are TGTGCCAGCAGTTACGGCCTAGCGGACTACGAGCAGTACTTC.

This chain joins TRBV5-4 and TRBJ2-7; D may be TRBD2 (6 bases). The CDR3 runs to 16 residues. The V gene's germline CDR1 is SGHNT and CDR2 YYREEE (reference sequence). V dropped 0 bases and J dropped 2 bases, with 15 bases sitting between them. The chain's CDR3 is CASSLAGSGFPYEQYF. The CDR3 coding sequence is TGTGCCAGCAGCTTGGCGGGTAGCGGATTTCCCTACGAGCAGTACTTC. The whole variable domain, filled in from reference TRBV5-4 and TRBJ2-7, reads ETGVTQSPTHLIKTRGQQVTLRCSSQSGHNTVSWYQQALGQGPQFIFQYYREEENGRGNFPPRFSGLQFPNYSSELNVNALELDDSALYLCASSLAGSGFPYEQYFGPGTRLTVT.

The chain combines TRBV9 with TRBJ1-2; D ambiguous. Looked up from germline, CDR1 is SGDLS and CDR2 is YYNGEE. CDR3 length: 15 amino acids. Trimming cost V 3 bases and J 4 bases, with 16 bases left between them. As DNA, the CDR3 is TGTGCCAGCAGCGCGGACCCAGGCAGGATCTATGGCTACACCTTC. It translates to CASSADPGRIYGYTF.

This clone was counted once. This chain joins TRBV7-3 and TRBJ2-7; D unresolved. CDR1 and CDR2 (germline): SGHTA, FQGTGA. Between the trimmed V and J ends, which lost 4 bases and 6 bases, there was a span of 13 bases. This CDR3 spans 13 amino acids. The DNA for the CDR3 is TGTGCCAGCAGCTACGGGCCTTCCGCCGAGCAGTACTTC. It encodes CASSYGPSAEQYF.

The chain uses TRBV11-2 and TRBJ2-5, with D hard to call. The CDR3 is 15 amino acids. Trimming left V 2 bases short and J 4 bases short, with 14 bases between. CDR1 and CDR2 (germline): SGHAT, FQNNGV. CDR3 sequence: CASSLSWSAAETQYF. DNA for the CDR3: TGTGCCAGCAGCTTAAGTTGGAGCGCGGCAGAGACCCAGTACTTC.

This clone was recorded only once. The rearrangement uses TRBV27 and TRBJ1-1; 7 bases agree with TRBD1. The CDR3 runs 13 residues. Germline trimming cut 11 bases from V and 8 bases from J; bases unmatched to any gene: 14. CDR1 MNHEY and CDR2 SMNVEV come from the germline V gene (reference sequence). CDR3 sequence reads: CASRDSRVKEAFF. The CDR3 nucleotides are TGTGCCTCGAGGGACAGCCGGGTAAAGGAAGCTTTCTTT.

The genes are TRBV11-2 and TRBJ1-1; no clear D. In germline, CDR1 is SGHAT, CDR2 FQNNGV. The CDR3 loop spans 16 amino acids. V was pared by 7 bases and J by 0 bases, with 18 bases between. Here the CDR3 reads CASTPPWHNLNTEAFF. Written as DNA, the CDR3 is TGTGCCAGCACCCCACCCTGGCACAACCTGAACACTGAAGCTTTCTTT.

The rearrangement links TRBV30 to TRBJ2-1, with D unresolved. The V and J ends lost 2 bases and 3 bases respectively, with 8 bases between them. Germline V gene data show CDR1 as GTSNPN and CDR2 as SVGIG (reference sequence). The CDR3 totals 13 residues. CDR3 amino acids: CAWSSWSYNEQFF. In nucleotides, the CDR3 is TGTGCCTGGAGTAGTTGGAGCTACAATGAGCAGTTCTTC.

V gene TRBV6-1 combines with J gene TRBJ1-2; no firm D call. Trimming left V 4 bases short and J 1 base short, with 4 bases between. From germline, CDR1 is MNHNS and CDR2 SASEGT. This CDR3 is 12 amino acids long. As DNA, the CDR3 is TGTGCCAGCAGTGGGATTAACTATGGCTACACCTTC. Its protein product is CASSGINYGYTF.

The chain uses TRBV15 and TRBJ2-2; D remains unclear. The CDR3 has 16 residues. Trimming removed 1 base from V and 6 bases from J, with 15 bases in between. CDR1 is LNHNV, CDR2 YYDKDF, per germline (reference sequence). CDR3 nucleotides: TGTGCCACCAGCAGAGGAGTAGGGTCCGACGCCGGGGAGCTGTTTTTT. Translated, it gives CATSRGVGSDAGELFF.

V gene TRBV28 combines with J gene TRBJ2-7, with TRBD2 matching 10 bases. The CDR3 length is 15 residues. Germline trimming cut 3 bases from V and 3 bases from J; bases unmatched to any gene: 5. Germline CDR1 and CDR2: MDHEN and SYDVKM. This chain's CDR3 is CASSLGAGGHYEQYF. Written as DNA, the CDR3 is TGTGCCAGCAGTTTGGGAGCGGGAGGGCACTACGAGCAGTACTTC.

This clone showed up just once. The CDR3 region is CASSPAQGGYEQYF. In DNA, the CDR3 is TGTGCCAGTAGTCCTGCCCAAGGGGGATACGAGCAGTACTTC. This rearrangement joins TRBV19 to TRBJ2-7; tentatively, D is TRBD1 (6 bases). The CDR3 runs to 14 residues. V was trimmed by 5 bases and J by 4 bases, leaving 15 bases between them. Germline-derived CDR1 and CDR2 are LNHDA and SQIVND (reference sequence). Combining the CDR3 with reference TRBV19 and TRBJ2-7 gives the whole variable domain DGGITQSPKYLFRKEGQNVTLSCEQNLNHDAMYWYRQDPGQGLRLIYYSQIVNDFQKGDIAEGYSVSREKKESFPLTVTSAQKNPTAFYLCASSPAQGGYEQYFGPGTRLTVT.

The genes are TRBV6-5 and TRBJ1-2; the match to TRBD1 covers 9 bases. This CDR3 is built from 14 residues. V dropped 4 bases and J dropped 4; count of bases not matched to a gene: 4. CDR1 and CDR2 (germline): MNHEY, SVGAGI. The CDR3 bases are TGTGCCAGCAGTTCACCGACAGGGGGCTATGGCTACACCTTC. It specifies CASSSPTGGYGYTF.